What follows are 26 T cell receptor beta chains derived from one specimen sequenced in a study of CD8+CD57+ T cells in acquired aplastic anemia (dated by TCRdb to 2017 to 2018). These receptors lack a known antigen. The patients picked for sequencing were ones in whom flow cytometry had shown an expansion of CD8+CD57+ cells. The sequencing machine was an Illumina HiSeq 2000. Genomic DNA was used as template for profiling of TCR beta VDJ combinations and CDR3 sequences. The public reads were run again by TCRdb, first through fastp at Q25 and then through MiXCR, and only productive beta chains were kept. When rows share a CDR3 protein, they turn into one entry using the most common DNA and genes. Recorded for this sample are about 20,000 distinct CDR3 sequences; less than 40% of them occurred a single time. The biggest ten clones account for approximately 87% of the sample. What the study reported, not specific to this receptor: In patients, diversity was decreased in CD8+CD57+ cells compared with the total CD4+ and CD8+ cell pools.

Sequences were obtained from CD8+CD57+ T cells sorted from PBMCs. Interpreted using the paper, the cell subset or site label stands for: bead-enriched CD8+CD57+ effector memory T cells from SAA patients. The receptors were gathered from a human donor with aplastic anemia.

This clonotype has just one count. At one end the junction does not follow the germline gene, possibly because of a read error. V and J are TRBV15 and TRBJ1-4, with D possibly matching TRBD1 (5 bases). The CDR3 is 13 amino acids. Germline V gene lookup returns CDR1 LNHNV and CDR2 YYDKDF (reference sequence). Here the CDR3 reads CATSRAGNEKLLF. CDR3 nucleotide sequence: TGTGCCACCAGCAGGGCAGGGAATGAAAAACTGTTATTT.

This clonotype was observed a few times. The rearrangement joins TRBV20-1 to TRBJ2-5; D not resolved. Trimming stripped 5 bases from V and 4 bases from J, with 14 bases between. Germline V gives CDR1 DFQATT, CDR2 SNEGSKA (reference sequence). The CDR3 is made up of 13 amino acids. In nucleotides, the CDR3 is TGCAGTGCTCCGCATATTAGCCGAGAGACCCAGTACTTC. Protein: CSAPHISRETQYF.

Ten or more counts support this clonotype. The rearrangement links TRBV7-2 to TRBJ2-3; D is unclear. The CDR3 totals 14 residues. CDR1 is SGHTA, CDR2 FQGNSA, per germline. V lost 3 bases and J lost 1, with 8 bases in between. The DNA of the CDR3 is TGTGCCAGCAGCTTTGTGACGGGCACAGATACGCAGTATTTT. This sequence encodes CASSFVTGTDTQYF.

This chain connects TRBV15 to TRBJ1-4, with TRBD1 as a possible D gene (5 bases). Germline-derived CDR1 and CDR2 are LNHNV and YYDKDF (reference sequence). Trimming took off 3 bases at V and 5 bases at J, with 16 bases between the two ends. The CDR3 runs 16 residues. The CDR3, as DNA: TGTGCCACCAGCAGCTTAGAAGCAGGGTCCAATGAAAAACTGTTTTTT. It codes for CATSSLEAGSNEKLFF.

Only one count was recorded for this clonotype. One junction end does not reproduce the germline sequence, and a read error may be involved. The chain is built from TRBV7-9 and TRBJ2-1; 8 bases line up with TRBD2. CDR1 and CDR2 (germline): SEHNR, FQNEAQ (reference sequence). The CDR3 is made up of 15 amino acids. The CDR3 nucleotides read TGTGCCAGCAGCACGAATAGCGGGAAGAACAATGAGCAGTCCTTC. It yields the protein CASSTNSGKNNEQSF.

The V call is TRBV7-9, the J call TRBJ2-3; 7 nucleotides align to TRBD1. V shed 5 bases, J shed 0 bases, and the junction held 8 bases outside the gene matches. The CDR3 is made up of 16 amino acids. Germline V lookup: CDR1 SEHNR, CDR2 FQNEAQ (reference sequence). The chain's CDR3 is CASSPETGYSTDTQYF. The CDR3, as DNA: TGTGCCAGCAGCCCCGAGACAGGGTATAGCACAGATACGCAGTATTTT.

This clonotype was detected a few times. CDR3 in amino acids: CASSGGWVQETQYF. CDR3 in DNA: TGTGCCAGCAGTGGTGGGTGGGTCCAAGAGACCCAGTACTTC. The genes are TRBV2 and TRBJ2-5; D is undetermined. Per germline, CDR1 SNHLY and CDR2 FYNNEI. The CDR3 sequence is 14 residues long. V lost 4 bases to trimming and J lost 1 base, with 10 bases between them.

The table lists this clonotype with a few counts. CDR3 amino acids: CATSDAAAAEAFF. Written as DNA, the CDR3 is TGTGCCACCAGTGATGCGGCAGCGGCTGAAGCTTTCTTT. The V and J genes are TRBV24-1 and TRBJ1-1, with D uncertain. Germline CDR1 is KGHDR and CDR2 is SFDVKD. V was shortened by 3 bases and J by 6 bases, with 10 bases between the two germline ends. This CDR3 is built from 13 residues.

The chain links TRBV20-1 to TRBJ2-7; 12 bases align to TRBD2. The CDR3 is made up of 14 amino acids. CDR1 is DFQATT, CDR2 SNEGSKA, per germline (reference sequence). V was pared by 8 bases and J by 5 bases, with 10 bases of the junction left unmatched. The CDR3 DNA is TGCAGTACTAAAACCCGACTAGCGGGAGACGAGCAGTACTTC. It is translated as CSTKTRLAGDEQYF.

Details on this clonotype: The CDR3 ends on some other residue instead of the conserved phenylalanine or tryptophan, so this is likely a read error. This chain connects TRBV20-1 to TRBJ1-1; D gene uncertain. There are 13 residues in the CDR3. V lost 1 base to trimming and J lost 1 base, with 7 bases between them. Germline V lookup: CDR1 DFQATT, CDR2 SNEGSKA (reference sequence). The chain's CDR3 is CSARGDSNTEAFL. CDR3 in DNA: TGCAGTGCTAGAGGAGATTCGAACACTGAAGCTTTCCTT.

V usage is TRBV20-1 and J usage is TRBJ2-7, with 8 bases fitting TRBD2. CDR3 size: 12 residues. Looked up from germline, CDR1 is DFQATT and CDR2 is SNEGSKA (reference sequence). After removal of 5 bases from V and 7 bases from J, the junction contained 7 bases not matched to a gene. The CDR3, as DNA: TGCAGTGCTCACAACCCGGGGGGGGAGCAGTACTTC. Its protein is CSAHNPGGEQYF.

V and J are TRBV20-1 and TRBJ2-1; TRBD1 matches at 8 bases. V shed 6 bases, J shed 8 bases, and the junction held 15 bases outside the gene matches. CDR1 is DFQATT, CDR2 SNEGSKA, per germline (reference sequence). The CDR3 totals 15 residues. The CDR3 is CSADHISGGQDEQFF. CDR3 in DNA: TGCAGTGCCGATCACATCTCAGGGGGACAGGATGAGCAGTTCTTC.

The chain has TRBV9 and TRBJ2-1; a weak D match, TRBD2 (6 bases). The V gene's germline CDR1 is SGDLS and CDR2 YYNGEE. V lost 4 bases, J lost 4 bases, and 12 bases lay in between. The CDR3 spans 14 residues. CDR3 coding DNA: TGTGCCAGCAGCATAGGAGGGGTTTACAATGAGCAGTTCTTC. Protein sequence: CASSIGGVYNEQFF.

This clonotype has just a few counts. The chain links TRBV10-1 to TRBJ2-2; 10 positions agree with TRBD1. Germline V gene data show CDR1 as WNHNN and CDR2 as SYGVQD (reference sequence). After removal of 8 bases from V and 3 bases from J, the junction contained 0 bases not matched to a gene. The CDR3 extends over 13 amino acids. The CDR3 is CASGTGDTGELFF. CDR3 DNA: TGCGCCAGCGGGACAGGGGACACCGGGGAGCTGTTTTTT.

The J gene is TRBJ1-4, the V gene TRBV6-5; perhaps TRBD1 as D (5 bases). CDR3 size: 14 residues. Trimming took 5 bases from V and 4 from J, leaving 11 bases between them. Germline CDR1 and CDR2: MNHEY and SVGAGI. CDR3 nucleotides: TGTGCCAGCAGTCCTACAGGTTTTAATGAAAAACTGTTTTTT. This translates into CASSPTGFNEKLFF.

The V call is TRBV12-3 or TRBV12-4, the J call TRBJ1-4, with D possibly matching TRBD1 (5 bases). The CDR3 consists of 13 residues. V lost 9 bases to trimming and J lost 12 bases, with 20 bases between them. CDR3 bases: TGTGCCAGTTCCGGGACGGACGTGAAGGAACTGTTTTTT. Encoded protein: CASSGTDVKELFF.

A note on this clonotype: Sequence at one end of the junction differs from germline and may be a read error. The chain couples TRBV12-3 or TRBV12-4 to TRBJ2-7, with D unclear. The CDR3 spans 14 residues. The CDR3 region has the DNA TGTGCCGGCAGTCTAGGAGTGTCGGGCTACGAGCAGTACTTC. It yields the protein CAGSLGVSGYEQYF.

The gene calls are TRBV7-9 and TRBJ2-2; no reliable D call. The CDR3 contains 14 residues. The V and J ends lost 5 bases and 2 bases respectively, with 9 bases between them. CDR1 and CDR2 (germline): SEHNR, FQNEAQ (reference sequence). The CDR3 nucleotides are TGTGCCAGCAGCCAAGACACTAACACCGGGGAGCTGTTTTTT. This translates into CASSQDTNTGELFF.

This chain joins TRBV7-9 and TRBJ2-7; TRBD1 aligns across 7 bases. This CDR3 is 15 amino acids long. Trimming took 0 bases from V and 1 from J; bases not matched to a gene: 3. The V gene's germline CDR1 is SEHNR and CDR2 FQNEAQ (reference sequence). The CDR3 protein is CASSLAGTESYEQYF. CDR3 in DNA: TGTGCCAGCAGCTTAGCCGGGACAGAGTCCTACGAGCAGTACTTC.

The CDR3 sequence: CASSLGQGEKLFF. As DNA, the CDR3 is TGTGCCAGCAGCTTGGGACAGGGGGAAAAACTGTTTTTT. The rearrangement links TRBV5-6 to TRBJ1-4; TRBD1 matches 8 bases. Germline assignment: CDR1 SGHDT and CDR2 YYEEEE. The CDR3 totals 13 residues. The trim removed 0 bases at V and 8 bases at J, leaving 0 bases unmatched. Full variable domain (remainder filled in from reference TRBV5-6 and TRBJ1-4): DAGVTQSPTHLIKTRGQQVTLRCSPKSGHDTVSWYQQALGQGPQFIFQYYEEEERQRGNFPDRFSGHQFPNYSSELNVNALLLGDSALYLCASSLGQGEKLFFGSGTQLSVL.

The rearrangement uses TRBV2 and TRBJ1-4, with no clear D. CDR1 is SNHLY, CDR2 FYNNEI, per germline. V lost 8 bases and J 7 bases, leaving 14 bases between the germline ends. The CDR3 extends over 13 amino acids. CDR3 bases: TGTGCCAGCGGGCTGGACCCAGGTGAAAAACTGTTTTTT. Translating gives CASGLDPGEKLFF. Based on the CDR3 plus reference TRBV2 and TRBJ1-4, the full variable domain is EPEVTQTPSHQVTQMGQEVILRCVPISNHLYFYWYRQILGQKVEFLVSFYNNEISEKSEIFDDQFSVERPDGSNFTLKIRSTKLEDSAMYFCASGLDPGEKLFFGSGTQLSVL.

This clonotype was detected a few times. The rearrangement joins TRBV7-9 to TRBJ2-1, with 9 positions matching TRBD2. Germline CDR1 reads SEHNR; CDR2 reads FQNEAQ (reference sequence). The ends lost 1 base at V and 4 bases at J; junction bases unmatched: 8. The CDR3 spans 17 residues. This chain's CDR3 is CASSLVLSGGHYNEQFF. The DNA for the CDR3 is TGTGCCAGCAGCTTAGTTCTTAGCGGGGGTCATTACAATGAGCAGTTCTTC.

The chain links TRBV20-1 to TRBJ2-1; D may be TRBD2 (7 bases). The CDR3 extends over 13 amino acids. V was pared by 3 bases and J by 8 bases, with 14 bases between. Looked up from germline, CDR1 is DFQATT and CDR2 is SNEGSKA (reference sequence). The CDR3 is CSARGGGRHEQFF. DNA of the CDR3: TGCAGTGCTAGGGGGGGGGGCCGTCATGAGCAGTTCTTC.

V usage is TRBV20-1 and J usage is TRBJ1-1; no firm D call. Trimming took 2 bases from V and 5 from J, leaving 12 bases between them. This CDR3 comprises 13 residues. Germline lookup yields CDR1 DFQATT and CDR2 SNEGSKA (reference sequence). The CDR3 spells CSARTVAGTEAFF. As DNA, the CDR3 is TGCAGTGCTAGAACAGTGGCTGGAACTGAAGCTTTCTTT.

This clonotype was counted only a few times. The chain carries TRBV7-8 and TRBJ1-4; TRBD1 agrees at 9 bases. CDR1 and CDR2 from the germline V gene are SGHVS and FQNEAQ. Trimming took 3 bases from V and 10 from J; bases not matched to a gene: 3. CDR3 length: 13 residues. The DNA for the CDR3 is TGTGCCAGCAGCTTTGACAGGGGGACAAAACTGTTTTTT. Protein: CASSFDRGTKLFF.

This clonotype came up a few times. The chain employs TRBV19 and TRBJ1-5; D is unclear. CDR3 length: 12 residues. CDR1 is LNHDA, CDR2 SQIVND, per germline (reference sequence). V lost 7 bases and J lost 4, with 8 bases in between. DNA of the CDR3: TGTGCCAGTAACGCGGGGAATCAGCCCCAGCATTTT. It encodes CASNAGNQPQHF.